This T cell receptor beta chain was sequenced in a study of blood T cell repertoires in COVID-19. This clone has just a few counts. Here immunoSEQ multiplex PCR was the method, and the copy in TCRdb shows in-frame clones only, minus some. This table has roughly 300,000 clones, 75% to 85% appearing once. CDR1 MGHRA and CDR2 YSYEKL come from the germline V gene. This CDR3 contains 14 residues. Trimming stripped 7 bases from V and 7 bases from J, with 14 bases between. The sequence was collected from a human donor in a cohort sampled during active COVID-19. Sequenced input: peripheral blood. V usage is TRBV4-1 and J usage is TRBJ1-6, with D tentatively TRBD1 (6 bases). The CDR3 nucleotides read TGCGCCAGCAAACAGGGTATGCGGAATTCACCCCTCCACTTT. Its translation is CASKQGMRNSPLHF.